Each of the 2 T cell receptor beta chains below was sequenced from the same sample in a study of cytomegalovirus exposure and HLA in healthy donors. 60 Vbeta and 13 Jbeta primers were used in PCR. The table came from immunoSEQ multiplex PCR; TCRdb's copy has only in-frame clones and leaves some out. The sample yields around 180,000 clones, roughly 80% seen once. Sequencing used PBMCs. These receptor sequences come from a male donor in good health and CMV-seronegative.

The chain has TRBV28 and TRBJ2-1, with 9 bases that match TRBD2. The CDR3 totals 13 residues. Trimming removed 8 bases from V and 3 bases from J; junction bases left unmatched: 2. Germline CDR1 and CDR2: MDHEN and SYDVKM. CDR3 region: CASSSGVYNEQFF. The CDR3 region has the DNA TGTGCCAGCTCTAGCGGGGTCTACAATGAGCAGTTCTTC.

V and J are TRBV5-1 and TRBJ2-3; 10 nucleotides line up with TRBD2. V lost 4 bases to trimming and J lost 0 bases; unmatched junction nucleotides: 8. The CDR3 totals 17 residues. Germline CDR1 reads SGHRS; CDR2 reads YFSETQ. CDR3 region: CASSRITSGVSTDTQYF. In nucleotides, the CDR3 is TGCGCCAGCAGCCGGATAACTAGCGGGGTGAGCACAGATACGCAGTATTTT.